One and the same sample provided the 6 T cell receptor beta chains below, sequenced in a study of graft-versus-host responses after intestinal transplantation. Assay used: immunoSEQ multiplex PCR; TCRdb lists only in-frame clones, some missing. This sample carries about 110,000 clones, 85% to 95% of them seen once, and the ten largest clones take 0.2% to 0.25%. These TCRs are of unknown antigen specificity. The specimen comprised unstimulated CD4+ T cells sorted from spleen or lymph node cells, sampled before transplant. These receptors originate from a human donor who was the organ donor for an intestinal transplant.

The chain recombines TRBV11-3 with TRBJ2-3, with TRBD1 matching over 9 bases. Germline V gene data show CDR1 as SGHNT and CDR2 as YENEEA. Germline trimming cut 1 base from V and 4 bases from J; bases unmatched to any gene: 6. The CDR3 loop spans 16 amino acids. CDR3 DNA: TGTGCCAGCAGCTTAGCGGGACAGGGAGGTTCAGATACGCAGTATTTT. Translation gives CASSLAGQGGSDTQYF.

V gene TRBV28 combines with J gene TRBJ1-5; a weak D match, TRBD1 (6 bases). The CDR3 runs 15 residues. V shed 7 bases and J shed 0 bases, with 13 bases lying between them. Germline V gives CDR1 MDHEN, CDR2 SYDVKM. The CDR3 nucleotides read TGTGCCAGCAAGGGGGGGCATTATAGCAATCAGCCCCAGCATTTT. Encoded protein: CASKGGHYSNQPQHF.

J is TRBJ2-5 and V is TRBV9, with a possible D match to TRBD2 (6 bases). Germline assignment: CDR1 SGDLS and CDR2 YYNGEE. The CDR3 is 15 amino acids. V was clipped by 3 bases and J by 4 bases, with 16 bases between them. The CDR3: CASSARGASGETQYF. The DNA of the CDR3 is TGTGCCAGCAGCGCCCGCGGGGCCTCGGGAGAGACCCAGTACTTC.

CDR3 nucleotide sequence: TGTGCCAGTAGTAGCCCCCCGCTGGGTGGGTCCTACAATGAGCAGTTCTTC. This translates into CASSSPPLGGSYNEQFF. This sequence joins TRBV19 and TRBJ2-1; no firm D call. This CDR3 has 17 amino acids. V dropped 4 bases and J dropped 1 base, with 17 bases sitting between them. In germline, CDR1 is LNHDA, CDR2 SQIVND (reference sequence).

This clone was recorded once. The chain couples TRBV19 to TRBJ1-5; possible D gene TRBD1, 5 bases. Germline-derived CDR1 and CDR2 are LNHDA and SQIVND (reference sequence). Deletions cut 0 bases from V and 0 bases from J, with 18 bases between. The CDR3 covers 19 residues. The CDR3 protein is CASSIDLGHLSDSNQPQHF. For the CDR3, the DNA is TGTGCCAGTAGTATAGATCTTGGACACCTATCAGATAGCAATCAGCCCCAGCATTTT. The whole variable domain, remainder taken from reference TRBV19 and TRBJ1-5, is DGGITQSPKYLFRKEGQNVTLSCEQNLNHDAMYWYRQDPGQGLRLIYYSQIVNDFQKGDIAEGYSVSREKKESFPLTVTSAQKNPTAFYLCASSIDLGHLSDSNQPQHFGDGTRLSIL.

The chain is built from TRBV6-1 and TRBJ2-1; D is uncertain. The V gene's germline CDR1 is MNHNS and CDR2 SASEGT. CDR3 length: 14 residues. The ends were cut back, 6 bases at V and 0 bases at J, with 9 bases in the middle. CDR3 DNA: TGTGCCAGCAGCGCAAGGGACTCCTACAATGAGCAGTTCTTC. Protein product: CASSARDSYNEQFF.